This is a list of T cell receptor beta chains from one sample in a study of T-cell reconstitution after alpha-beta-depleted transplantation in children. TCRdb redid the calling of the PCR reads with MiXCR, one entry per CDR3 protein. The sample shows some 520,000 distinct CDR3 sequences, about 30% of them seen only once. The sequences come from PBMCs from the stem cell graft donor, collected from the stem cell graft. The receptors come from a human donor who donated a stem cell graft to a child with aplastic anemia. Both conserved end residues are part of each CDR3. Each record gives: V gene, clone size, J gene, CDR3 protein. Some rows mark clone size as missing; the rest say once, few, many or name a class of expanded clone.

V: TRBV6-2/TRBV6-3
size: few
J: TRBJ2-7
CDR3: CASTQGFFSYEQYF

V: TRBV30
size: few
J: TRBJ1-2
CDR3: CAWTPPGTGAFSFYGYTF

V: TRBV11-3
size: NA
J: TRBJ2-1
CDR3: CASSLVVGMSSYNEQFF

V: TRBV20-1
size: NA
J: TRBJ2-3
CDR3: CSARTQGNSDTQYF

V: TRBV27
size: few
J: TRBJ1-6
CDR3: CASSFLRGDSPLHF

V: TRBV10-1
size: NA
J: TRBJ2-2
CDR3: CASSVRAGELFF

V: TRBV6-5
size: few
J: TRBJ2-1
CDR3: CASRPGTSHNEQFF

V: TRBV28
size: NA
J: TRBJ2-5
CDR3: CASNMGLAGGETQYF

V: TRBV12-3/TRBV12-4
size: NA
J: TRBJ1-4
CDR3: CASSFGQGREKLFF

V: TRBV19
size: NA
J: TRBJ1-4
CDR3: CACGDRGELSNEKLFF

V: TRBV13
size: few
J: TRBJ1-1
CDR3: CASSTQGWSTEAFF

V: TRBV29-1
size: NA
J: TRBJ2-7
CDR3: CSVEVGHAYEQYF

V: TRBV12-3/TRBV12-4
size: NA
J: TRBJ1-4
CDR3: CASSRTGSGEKLFF

V: TRBV6-4
size: NA
J: TRBJ2-3
CDR3: CASSPLAGDTDTQYF

V: TRBV2
size: NA
J: TRBJ2-5
CDR3: CASAGGPQTQYF

V: TRBV6-5
size: few
J: TRBJ1-4
CDR3: CASSSRFSTNEKLFF

V: TRBV25-1
size: NA
J: TRBJ1-1
CDR3: CASSETFLGAHEAFF

V: TRBV5-6
size: NA
J: TRBJ2-5
CDR3: CASSFRGVANQETQYF

V: TRBV6-5
size: NA
J: TRBJ1-2
CDR3: CASSYGQVGGYTF

V: TRBV29-1
size: NA
J: TRBJ2-7
CDR3: CSVEGTPHNYEQYF

V: TRBV6-1
size: many
J: TRBJ2-7
CDR3: CASSEGYEQYF

V: TRBV2
size: NA
J: TRBJ2-7
CDR3: CASTEVGGSSYEQYF

V: TRBV6-5
size: NA
J: TRBJ1-1
CDR3: CASSYSFGMNTEAFF

V: TRBV20-1
size: NA
J: TRBJ1-6
CDR3: CSARGHKGRGSPLHF

V: TRBV12-3/TRBV12-4
size: few
J: TRBJ1-5
CDR3: CASSLGGYGNQPQHF

V: TRBV5-1
size: NA
J: TRBJ2-3
CDR3: CASSRGWTATDSTDTQYF

V: TRBV4-2
size: few
J: TRBJ2-5
CDR3: CASSQGAGGNQETQYF

V: TRBV7-9
size: few
J: TRBJ1-1
CDR3: CASSPRAHVRMNTEAFF

V: TRBV7-2
size: NA
J: TRBJ1-2
CDR3: CASSFPGGRYTF

V: TRBV30
size: few
J: TRBJ2-2
CDR3: CAWSAAQTGELFF

V: TRBV12-3/TRBV12-4
size: few
J: TRBJ2-3
CDR3: CASSPRGTRGRAYDTQYF

V: TRBV20-1
size: few
J: TRBJ2-1
CDR3: CSARVARHNEQFF

V: TRBV29-1
size: NA
J: TRBJ1-1
CDR3: CSVRGTEAFF

V: TRBV12-3/TRBV12-4
size: few
J: TRBJ2-2
CDR3: CASTSDRKRGELFF

V: TRBV7-9
size: few
J: TRBJ1-1
CDR3: CASSNAGARAHTEAFF

V: TRBV6-1
size: NA
J: TRBJ1-2
CDR3: CASSPLAGFVGYTF

V: TRBV6-1
size: few
J: TRBJ1-5
CDR3: CASSEWGQGSNQPQHF

V: TRBV9
size: NA
J: TRBJ2-1
CDR3: CASSVDPGLYNEQFF

V: TRBV7-2
size: NA
J: TRBJ2-5
CDR3: CASSLNGREETQYF

V: TRBV27
size: many
J: TRBJ2-7
CDR3: CASSLGAGEIYEQYF

V: TRBV29-1
size: NA
J: TRBJ1-1
CDR3: CSFNRGGTEAFF

V: TRBV7-2
size: NA
J: TRBJ2-3
CDR3: CASGQRGPEPDTQYF

V: TRBV12-3/TRBV12-4
size: few
J: TRBJ1-1
CDR3: CASSSQTGVIAFF

V: TRBV11-2
size: NA
J: TRBJ2-6
CDR3: CASSRRSGPLSGANVLTF

V: TRBV28
size: NA
J: TRBJ2-5
CDR3: CASSPQGAAKTQYF

V: TRBV7-2
size: NA
J: TRBJ2-4
CDR3: CASSFLGLAGEGNIQYF

V: TRBV29-1
size: once
J: TRBJ2-3
CDR3: CSVSLSGEHTDTQYF

V: TRBV29-1
size: NA
J: TRBJ1-3
CDR3: CSAGDRNSGNTIYF

V: TRBV28
size: few
J: TRBJ2-3
CDR3: CASSLKPLTDTQYF

V: TRBV20-1
size: NA
J: TRBJ2-3
CDR3: CSARGTAGPSTDTQYF

V: TRBV27
size: NA
J: TRBJ1-1
CDR3: CASSLSVRTEAFF

V: TRBV20-1
size: few
J: TRBJ1-1
CDR3: CSAPDGGRAFF

V: TRBV6-2/TRBV6-3
size: NA
J: TRBJ2-2
CDR3: CASTYRGDRGIRRNTGELFF